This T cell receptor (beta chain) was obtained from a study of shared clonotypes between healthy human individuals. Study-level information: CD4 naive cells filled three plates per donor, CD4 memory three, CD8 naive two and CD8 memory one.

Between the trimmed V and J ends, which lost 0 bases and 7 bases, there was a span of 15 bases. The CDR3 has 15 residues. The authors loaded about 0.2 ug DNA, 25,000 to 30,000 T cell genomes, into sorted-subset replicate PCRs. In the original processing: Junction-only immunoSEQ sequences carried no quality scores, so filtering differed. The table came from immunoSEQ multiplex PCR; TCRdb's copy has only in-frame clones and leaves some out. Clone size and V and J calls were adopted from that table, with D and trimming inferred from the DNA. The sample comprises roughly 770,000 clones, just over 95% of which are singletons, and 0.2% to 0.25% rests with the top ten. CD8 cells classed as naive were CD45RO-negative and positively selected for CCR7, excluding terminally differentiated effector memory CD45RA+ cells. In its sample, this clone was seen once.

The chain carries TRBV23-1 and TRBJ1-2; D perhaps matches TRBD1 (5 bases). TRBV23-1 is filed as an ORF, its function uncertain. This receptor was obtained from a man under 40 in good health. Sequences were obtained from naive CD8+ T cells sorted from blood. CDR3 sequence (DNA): TGCGCCAGCAGTCAATCGGGGAGGGGATCGGCTGGCTACACCTTC. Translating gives CASSQSGRGSAGYTF.